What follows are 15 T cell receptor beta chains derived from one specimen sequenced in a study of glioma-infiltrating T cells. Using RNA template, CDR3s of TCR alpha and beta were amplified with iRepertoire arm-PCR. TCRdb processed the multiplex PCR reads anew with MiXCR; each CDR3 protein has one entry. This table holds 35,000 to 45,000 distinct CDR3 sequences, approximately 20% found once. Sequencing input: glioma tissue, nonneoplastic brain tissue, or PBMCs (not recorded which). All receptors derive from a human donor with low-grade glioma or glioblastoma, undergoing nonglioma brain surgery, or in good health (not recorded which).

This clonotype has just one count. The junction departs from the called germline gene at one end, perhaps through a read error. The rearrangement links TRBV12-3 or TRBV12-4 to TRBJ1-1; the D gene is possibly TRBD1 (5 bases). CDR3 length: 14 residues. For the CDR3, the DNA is TGTGCCAGCAGTTCCGGGACGGTGAACACTAAAGCTTTCTTT. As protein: CASSSGTVNTKAFF.

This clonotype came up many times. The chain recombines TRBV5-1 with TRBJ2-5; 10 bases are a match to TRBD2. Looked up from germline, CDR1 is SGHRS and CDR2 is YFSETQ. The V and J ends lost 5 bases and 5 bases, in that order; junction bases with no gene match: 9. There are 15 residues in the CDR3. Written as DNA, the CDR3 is TGCGCCAGCAGTAAGCGGGGGGGCCTGGGGGAGACCCAGTACTTC. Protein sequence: CASSKRGGLGETQYF.

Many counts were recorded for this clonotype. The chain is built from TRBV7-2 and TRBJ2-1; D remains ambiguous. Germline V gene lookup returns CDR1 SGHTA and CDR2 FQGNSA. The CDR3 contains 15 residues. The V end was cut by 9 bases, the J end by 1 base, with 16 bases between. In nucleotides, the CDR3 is TGTGCCAGTCAGAGGTTATTAGGGTCCTACAATGAGCAGTTCTTC. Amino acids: CASQRLLGSYNEQFF.

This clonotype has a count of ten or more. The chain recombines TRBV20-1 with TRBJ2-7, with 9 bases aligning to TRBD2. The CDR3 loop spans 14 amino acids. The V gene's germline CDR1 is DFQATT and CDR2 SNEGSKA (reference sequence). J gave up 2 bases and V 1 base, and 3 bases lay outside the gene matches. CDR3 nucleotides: TGCAGTGCTAGAGGAGAGCGGGAGGCCTACGAGCAGTACTTC. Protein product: CSARGEREAYEQYF.

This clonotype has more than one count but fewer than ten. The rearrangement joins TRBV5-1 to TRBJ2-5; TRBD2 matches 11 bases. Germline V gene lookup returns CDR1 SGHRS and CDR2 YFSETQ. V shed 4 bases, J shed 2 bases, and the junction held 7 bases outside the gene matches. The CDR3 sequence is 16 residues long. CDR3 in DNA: TGCGCCAGCAGCGGCGCACTAGCGGGGGTTCAAGAGACCCAGTACTTC. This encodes CASSGALAGVQETQYF.

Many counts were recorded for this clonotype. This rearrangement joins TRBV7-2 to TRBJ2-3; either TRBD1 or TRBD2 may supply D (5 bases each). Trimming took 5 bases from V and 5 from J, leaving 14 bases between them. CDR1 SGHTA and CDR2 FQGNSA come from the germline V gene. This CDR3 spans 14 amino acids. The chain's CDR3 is CASSLDTGRDTQYF. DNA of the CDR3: TGTGCCAGCAGCCTAGATACGGGGCGAGATACGCAGTATTTT.

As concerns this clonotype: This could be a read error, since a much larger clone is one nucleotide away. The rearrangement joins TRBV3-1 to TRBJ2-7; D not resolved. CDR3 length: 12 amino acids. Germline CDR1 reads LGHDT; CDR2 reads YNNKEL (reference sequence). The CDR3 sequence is CASSPGRGEEYF. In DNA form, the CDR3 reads TGTGCCAGCAGCCCCGGACGTGGCGAGGAGTACTTC.

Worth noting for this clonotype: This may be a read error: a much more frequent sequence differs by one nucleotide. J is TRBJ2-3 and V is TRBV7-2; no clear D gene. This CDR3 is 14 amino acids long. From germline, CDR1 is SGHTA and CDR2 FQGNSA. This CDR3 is CAGSLSPRTDTQYF. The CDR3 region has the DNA TGTGCCGGCAGCTTATCTCCCCGCACAGATACGCAGTATTTT.

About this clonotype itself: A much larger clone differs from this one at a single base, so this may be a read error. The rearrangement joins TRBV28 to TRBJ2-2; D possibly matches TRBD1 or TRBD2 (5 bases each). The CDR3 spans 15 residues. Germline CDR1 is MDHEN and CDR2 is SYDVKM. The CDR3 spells CASSLLGPNTRELFF. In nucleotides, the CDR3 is TGTGCCAGCAGTTTATTGGGACCGAACACCAGGGAGCTGTTTTTT.

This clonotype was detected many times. The chain's CDR3 is CASSSRRLNTEAFF. CDR3 in DNA: TGTGCCAGCAGTTCGCGACGGTTGAACACTGAAGCTTTCTTT. This chain uses TRBV12-3 or TRBV12-4 with TRBJ1-1; D gene ambiguous. The V end was cut by 4 bases, the J end by 0 bases, with 9 bases between. The length of the CDR3 is 14 residues.

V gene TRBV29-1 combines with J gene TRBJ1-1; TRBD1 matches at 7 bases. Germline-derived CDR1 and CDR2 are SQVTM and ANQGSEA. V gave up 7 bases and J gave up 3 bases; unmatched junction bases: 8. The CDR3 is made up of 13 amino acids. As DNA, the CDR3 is TGCAGCGCTCTGACAGGGAAGGACACTGAAGCTTTCTTT. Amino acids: CSALTGKDTEAFF.

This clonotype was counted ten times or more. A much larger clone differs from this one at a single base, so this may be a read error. The CDR3 bases are TGTGCCACCAGCGGCCTTCAGGGGACCCAGTACTTC. It specifies CATSGLQGTQYF. The chain employs TRBV15 and TRBJ2-5; D perhaps matches TRBD1 (5 bases). V lost 5 bases and J 7 bases, leaving 11 bases between the germline ends. Germline CDR1 reads LNHNV; CDR2 reads YYDKDF (reference sequence). This CDR3 spans 12 amino acids.

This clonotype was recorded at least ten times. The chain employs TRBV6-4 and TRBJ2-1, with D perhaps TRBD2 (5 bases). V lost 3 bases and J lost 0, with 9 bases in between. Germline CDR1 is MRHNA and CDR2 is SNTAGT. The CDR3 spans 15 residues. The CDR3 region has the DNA TGTGCCAGCAGTGAGGACTTTAGCTCCTACAATGAGCAGTTCTTC. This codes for CASSEDFSSYNEQFF.

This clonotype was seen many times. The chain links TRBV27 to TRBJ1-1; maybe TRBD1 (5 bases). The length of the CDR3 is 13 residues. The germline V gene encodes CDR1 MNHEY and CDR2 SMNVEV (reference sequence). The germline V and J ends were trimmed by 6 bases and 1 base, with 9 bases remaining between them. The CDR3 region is CASRRQKNTEAFF. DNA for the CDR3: TGTGCCAGCAGGAGACAGAAGAACACTGAAGCTTTCTTT.

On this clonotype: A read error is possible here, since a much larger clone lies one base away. CDR3 sequence: CASGPPGMPETQYF. CDR3 sequence (DNA): TGTGCCAGCGGCCCGCCGGGGATGCCGGAGACCCAGTACTTC. The chain links TRBV11-2 to TRBJ2-5; tentative D call: TRBD2 (5 bases). Trimming stripped 8 bases from V and 5 bases from J, with 18 bases between. CDR1 is SGHAT and CDR2 is FQNNGV in the germline V gene. The CDR3 loop spans 14 amino acids.